Included here is one TCR beta chain sequence, with context. This specimen comes from a study of radiation and T cells in renal cell carcinoma. Germline V lookup: CDR1 LNHDA, CDR2 SQIVND (reference sequence). V dropped 5 bases and J dropped 5; count of bases not matched to a gene: 10. The CDR3 consists of 16 residues. This sample's time point: blood 2 weeks post-SBRT. Treatment meaning: 15 Gy SBRT to primary tumor, nephrectomy 4 weeks later. Data came from immunoSEQ multiplex PCR; TCRdb stores just in-frame clones and leaves some out. The repertoire consists of 45,000 to 55,000 clones, with about 80% occurring once and the leading ten covering 29%.

The material was blood, obtained from a patient whose treatment included radiotherapy and nephrectomy. The origin of this receptor is a woman aged 70-85 years with renal cell carcinoma. The rearrangement uses TRBV19 and TRBJ2-3, with 10 bases matching TRBD1. The CDR3 loop is CASSGGSGTGEDTQYF. The CDR3 nucleotides are TGTGCCAGTAGTGGGGGATCCGGGACAGGGGAAGATACGCAGTATTTT. Drawing the rest from reference TRBV19 and TRBJ2-3, the complete variable domain is DGGITQSPKYLFRKEGQNVTLSCEQNLNHDAMYWYRQDPGQGLRLIYYSQIVNDFQKGDIAEGYSVSREKKESFPLTVTSAQKNPTAFYLCASSGGSGTGEDTQYFGPGTRLTVL.